The clone carrying this T cell receptor (beta chain) was counted between two and nine times. Germline V gene data show CDR1 as SGHAT and CDR2 as FQNNGV. V gave up 6 bases and J gave up 2 bases, with 10 bases separating them. The CDR3 spans 13 residues. Libraries were prepared by immunoSEQ multiplex PCR; TCRdb keeps only in-frame clonotypes and omits some of them. The sample lists approximately 50,000 clones, around 80% occurring once. The sample comes from a study of blood T cell repertoires in COVID-19. Study-level background: Some COVID-19 samples were acute and others convalescent; all came from the United States, Italy and Spain. Sample material is recorded as cDNA or gDNA derived from T cells, B-cell-depleted T cells, or PBMCs.

What was sequenced was peripheral blood. This sequence was found in a man between 65 and 85 years old with acute or convalescent COVID-19. The V and J genes are TRBV11-2 and TRBJ1-1; D gene unclear. The CDR3 DNA is TGTGCCAGCAGGTTTAGCTATAACACTGAAGCTTTCTTT. It encodes CASRFSYNTEAFF. Based on the CDR3 plus reference TRBV11-2 and TRBJ1-1, the full variable domain is EAGVAQSPRYKIIEKRQSVAFWCNPISGHATLYWYQQILGQGPKLLIQFQNNGVVDDSQLPKDRFSAERLKGVDSTLKIQPAKLEDSAVYLCASRFSYNTEAFFGQGTRLTVV.